Included here is one T cell receptor beta chain sequence, with context. Its specificity is unknown. This specimen belongs to a study of chemoradiotherapy in HPV16-positive cancers. Overall study context: Candidate HPV-specific clones and shared TCR motifs came from a couple of HPV16-positive patients.

Findings of the study overall: Better recurrence-free survival went with HPV-responsive T-cell expansion in HPV16-positive patients. Functional assays defining HPV-specific T cells used only a couple of HPV16-positive patients. Candidate HPV-specific clones and E7-related TCR motifs grew in tumor during treatment.

This CDR3 comprises 15 residues. Clones were read by immunoSEQ multiplex PCR, and TCRdb kept only the in-frame ones, dropping some. The sample records approximately 9,400 clones, 70% to 90% being singletons. Specimen: blood, collected from a patient who underwent chemoradiotherapy. The source is a human donor with HPV-associated anogenital cancer. V gene TRBV21-1 combines with J gene TRBJ2-7. TRBV21-1 counts as a pseudogene. Here the CDR3 reads CASSKEARAPYEQYF. The CDR3 region has the DNA TGTGCCAGCAGCAAAGAGGCCCGGGCCCCCTACGAGCAGTACTTC.